Presented here are 5 T cell receptor beta chains from one specimen sequenced in a study of CD8+ T cells in alopecia areata. Sequencing templates came from extracted RNA that was reverse transcribed into cDNA. Using immunoSEQ multiplex PCR, the repertoire was profiled, and TCRdb retains in-frame clones only, with some absent. The sample lists 150,000 to 200,000 clones; 65% were seen once. Treatment meaning: oral pan-JAK inhibitor, 5-10 mg twice daily. Specimen: CD4+ T cells sorted from blood, collected at week 4, from a patient treated with tofacitinib. Receptors were obtained from a human donor with alopecia areata.

The chain links TRBV27 to TRBJ1-2; D is possibly TRBD1 (6 bases). Trimming shortened V by 6 bases and J by 5 bases, and 16 bases separated the two germline ends. This CDR3 contains 14 residues. Germline lookup yields CDR1 MNHEY and CDR2 SMNVEV (reference sequence). In DNA, the CDR3 is TGTGCCAGCAGGGCACAGGGTCTGGGGTATGGCTACACCTTC. The encoded protein is CASRAQGLGYGYTF.

This chain uses TRBV27 with TRBJ2-7; 9 bases agree with TRBD2. Germline CDR1 MNHEY, CDR2 SMNVEV (reference sequence). This CDR3 has 17 amino acids. With 2 bases clipped from V and 0 bases from J, the junction kept 8 bases outside the gene matches. CDR3 protein: CASSLRPSGAYSYEQYF. The CDR3 DNA reads TGTGCCAGCAGTTTACGTCCTAGCGGGGCATACTCCTACGAGCAGTACTTC.

V is TRBV7-9 and J is TRBJ1-6, with unresolved D. V lost 0 bases and J 3 bases, leaving 6 bases between the germline ends. From germline, CDR1 is SEHNR and CDR2 FQNEAQ (reference sequence). The CDR3 is 15 amino acids. CDR3 in DNA: TGTGCCAGCAGCTTAGCGGCAGACTATAATTCACCCCTCCACTTT. Residues: CASSLAADYNSPLHF.

The chain uses TRBV5-1 and TRBJ2-7, with TRBD2 matching 8 bases. The CDR3 spans 15 residues. Germline CDR1 and CDR2: SGHRS and YFSETQ. Trimming took 3 bases from V and 7 from J; bases not matched to a gene: 12. The CDR3 DNA follows: TGCGCCAGCAGCTCACCGGCGACCGGGACTAGGGAGCAGTACTTC. Translated: CASSSPATGTREQYF.

The chain has TRBV13 and TRBJ1-4; weak D call: TRBD1 (5 bases). CDR3 length: 16 residues. From germline, CDR1 is PRHDT and CDR2 FYEKMQ (reference sequence). The ends were cut back, 4 bases at V and 3 bases at J, with 15 bases in the middle. The CDR3 DNA sequence: TGTGCCAGCAGCTCCGGGGGTGGAGTGGCTAATGAAAAACTGTTTTTT. Translation gives CASSSGGGVANEKLFF. The full variable domain, its missing parts supplied by reference TRBV13 and TRBJ1-4, is AAGVIQSPRHLIKEKRETATLKCYPIPRHDTVYWYQQGPGQDPQFLISFYEKMQSDKGSIPDRFSAQQFSDYHSELNMSSLELGDSALYFCASSSGGGVANEKLFFGSGTQLSVL.